What follows are 5 T cell receptor beta chains derived from one specimen sequenced in a study of CD8+ T cells in alopecia areata. The sample's treatment: oral pan-JAK inhibitor, 5-10 mg twice daily. Once RNA had been extracted, it was reverse transcribed into cDNA to act as the sequencing template. The protocol was immunoSEQ multiplex PCR, while the TCRdb copy is restricted to in-frame clones and leaves out a portion. The table lists about 190,000 clones, 45% to 65% of them singletons. The material sequenced was CD4+ T cells sorted from blood, taken at week 4, from a patient treated with tofacitinib. The source is a human donor with alopecia areata.

This chain uses TRBV30 with TRBJ2-7; 9 bases map to TRBD2. After removal of 1 base from V and 4 bases from J, the junction contained 20 bases not matched to a gene. The germline CDR1 and CDR2 sequences are GTSNPN and SVGIG (reference sequence). The CDR3 is 19 amino acids. The CDR3 here is CAWSDSLAGFSGDRYEQYF. CDR3 nucleotide sequence: TGTGCCTGGAGTGATTCGCTAGCGGGGTTTAGCGGGGATCGTTACGAGCAGTACTTC.

This clone came up once. This chain joins TRBV30 and TRBJ1-5; weak D call: TRBD1 (6 bases). The CDR3 loop spans 13 amino acids. Between the trimmed V and J ends, which lost 4 bases and 6 bases, there was a span of 13 bases. Germline CDR1 GTSNPN, CDR2 SVGIG (reference sequence). For the CDR3, the DNA is TGTGCCTGGACCCCGGGGGGCGGTCAGCCCCAGCATTTT. It codes for CAWTPGGGQPQHF.

The chain has TRBV5-4 and TRBJ2-1, with D maybe TRBD2 (6 bases). The CDR3 extends over 15 amino acids. V dropped 0 bases and J dropped 5 bases, with 12 bases sitting between them. Germline V gene data show CDR1 as SGHNT and CDR2 as YYREEE (reference sequence). The CDR3 loop is CASSLDQRANNEQFF. The CDR3 nucleotides read TGTGCCAGCAGCTTGGATCAGCGGGCAAACAATGAGCAGTTCTTC. The full variable domain, rest sourced from reference TRBV5-4 and TRBJ2-1, is ETGVTQSPTHLIKTRGQQVTLRCSSQSGHNTVSWYQQALGQGPQFIFQYYREEENGRGNFPPRFSGLQFPNYSSELNVNALELDDSALYLCASSLDQRANNEQFFGPGTRLTVL.

V and J are TRBV4-1 and TRBJ2-3, with unresolved D. The germline CDR1 and CDR2 sequences are MGHRA and YSYEKL. The CDR3 runs to 12 residues. Trimming removed 1 base at V and 6 bases at J, with 5 bases between. The CDR3 here is CASSQGPDTQYF. The CDR3 DNA follows: TGCGCCAGCAGCCAAGGGCCGGATACGCAGTATTTT.

This clone was seen only a few times. Within the sample, other DNA sequences also encode this same CDR3. This chain connects TRBV29-1 to TRBJ1-5, with D possibly being TRBD1 (5 bases). V was trimmed by 1 base and J by 5 bases, leaving 6 bases between them. The CDR3 extends over 12 amino acids. CDR1 is SQVTM and CDR2 is ANQGSEA in the germline V gene. The CDR3 protein is CSVEVGDQPQHF. The DNA for the CDR3 is TGCAGCGTTGAAGTAGGGGATCAGCCCCAGCATTTT.